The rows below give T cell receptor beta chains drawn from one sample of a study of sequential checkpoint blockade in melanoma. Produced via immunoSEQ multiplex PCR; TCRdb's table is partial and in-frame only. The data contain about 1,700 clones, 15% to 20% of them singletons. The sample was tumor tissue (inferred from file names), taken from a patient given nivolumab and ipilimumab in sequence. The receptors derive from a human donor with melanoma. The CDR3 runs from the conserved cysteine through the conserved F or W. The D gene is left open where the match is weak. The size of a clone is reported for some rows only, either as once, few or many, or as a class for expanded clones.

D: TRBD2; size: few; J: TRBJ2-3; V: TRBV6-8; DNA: TGTGCCATCAGCAACCTTGTTAGCGGGGTCGGTACGGATACGCAGTATTTT; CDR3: CAISNLVSGVGTDTQYF
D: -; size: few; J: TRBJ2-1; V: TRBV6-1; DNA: TGTGCCAGCAGTGAAGGGGTCGGAGCGGTACTTAACAATGAGCAGTTCTTC; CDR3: CASSEGVGAVLNNEQFF
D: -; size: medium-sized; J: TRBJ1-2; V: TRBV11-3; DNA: TGTGCCAGCAGCGAAACAGCCATCCCCAACCCCTATGGCTACACCTTC; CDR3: CASSETAIPNPYGYTF
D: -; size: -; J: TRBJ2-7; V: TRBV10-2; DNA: TGCGCCAGCTCCCGGGGGAAAGACTACGAGCAGTACTTC; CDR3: CASSRGKDYEQYF
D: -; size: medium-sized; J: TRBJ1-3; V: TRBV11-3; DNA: TGTGCCAGCAGGGCCCGGGGGGCTGGAAACACCATATATTTT; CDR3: CASRARGAGNTIYF
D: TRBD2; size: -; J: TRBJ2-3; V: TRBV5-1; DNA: TGCGCCAGCAATAGCGGGGGGGCCGTAGATACGCAGTATTTT; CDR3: CASNSGGAVDTQYF
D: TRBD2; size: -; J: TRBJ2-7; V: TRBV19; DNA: TGTGCCAGTGGACTAGCGGGAGCCTTATACGAGCAGTACTTC; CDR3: CASGLAGALYEQYF
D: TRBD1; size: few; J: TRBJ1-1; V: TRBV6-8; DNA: TGTGCCAGCAGCTTTACCGCAGGGGGCACTGAAGCTTTCTTT; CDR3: CASSFTAGGTEAFF
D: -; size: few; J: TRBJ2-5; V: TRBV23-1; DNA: TGCGCCAGCAGTCAATCTTCCCAAAAAGAGACCCAGTACTTC; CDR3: CASSQSSQKETQYF
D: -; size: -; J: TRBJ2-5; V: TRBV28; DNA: TGTGCCAGCAGTTCGATGCTGGGGAAGAGGGAGACCCAGTACTTC; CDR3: CASSSMLGKRETQYF
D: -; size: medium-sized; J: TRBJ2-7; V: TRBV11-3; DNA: TGTGCCAGCAGCTTCGCCTCGGGGGAAACCTACGAGCAGTACTTC; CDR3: CASSFASGETYEQYF
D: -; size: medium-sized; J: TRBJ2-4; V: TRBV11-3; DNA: TGTGCCAGCAGCCCCTGGGACTCCATAGCCAAAAACATTCAGTACTTC; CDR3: CASSPWDSIAKNIQYF
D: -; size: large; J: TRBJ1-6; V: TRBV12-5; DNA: TGTGCCGCGGGGGCTGGGGGCGAAATTTCACCCCTCCACTTT; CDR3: CAAGAGGEISPLHF
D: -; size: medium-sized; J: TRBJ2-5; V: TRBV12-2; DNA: TGTGCCAGTACCCCGCTAGCTGGCCACCCACAAGAGACCCAGTACTTC; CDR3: CASTPLAGHPQETQYF
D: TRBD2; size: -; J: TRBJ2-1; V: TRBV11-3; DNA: TGTGCCAGCATCCTGGGGAGCGGGACGGGGGGTGAGCAGTTCTTC; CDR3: CASILGSGTGGEQFF
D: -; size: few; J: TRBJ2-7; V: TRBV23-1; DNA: TGCGCCAGCGCCCGGGACCCCCTCTACGAGCAGTACTTC; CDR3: CASARDPLYEQYF
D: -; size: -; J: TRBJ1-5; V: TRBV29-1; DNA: TGCAGCGTTGGGGATGGTTATGGTCAGCCCCAGCATTTT; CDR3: CSVGDGYGQPQHF
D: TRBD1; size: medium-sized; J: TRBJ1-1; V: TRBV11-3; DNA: TGTGCCAGCAGCGTGTGGACAGGTGACACTGAAGCTTTCTTT; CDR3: CASSVWTGDTEAFF
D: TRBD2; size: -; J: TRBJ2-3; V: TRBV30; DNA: TGTGCCTGGAGCTCACTAGCGGGGGGACCCCATAGCACAGATACGCAGTATTTT; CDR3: CAWSSLAGGPHSTDTQYF
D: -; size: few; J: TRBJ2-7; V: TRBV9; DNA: TGTGCCAGCAGCCCCGGGACCTGGGCCAACGAGCAGTACTTC; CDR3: CASSPGTWANEQYF
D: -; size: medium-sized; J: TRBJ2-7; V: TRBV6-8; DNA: TGTGCCAGCAGTGAGGGAGGTACCTACGAGCAGTACTTC; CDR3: CASSEGGTYEQYF
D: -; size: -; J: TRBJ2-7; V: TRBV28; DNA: TGTGCCAGCAGTTTACCCTTACAGGGGGGGTACGAGCAGTACTTC; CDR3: CASSLPLQGGYEQYF
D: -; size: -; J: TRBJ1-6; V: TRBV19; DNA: TGTGCCAGTAGTATAGATCTGTGGGGTCGAGGCTCACCCCTCCACTTT; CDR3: CASSIDLWGRGSPLHF
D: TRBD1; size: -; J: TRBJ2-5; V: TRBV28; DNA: TGTGCCAGCGGGACAGTACAAGAGACCCAGTACTTC; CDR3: CASGTVQETQYF
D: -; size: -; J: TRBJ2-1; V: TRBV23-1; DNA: TGCGCCAGCAGTCAATTTTGCGGACCCTACTGTGAGCAGTTCTTC; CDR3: CASSQFCGPYCEQFF
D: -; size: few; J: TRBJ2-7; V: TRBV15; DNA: TGTGCCACCAGCGGCGAACCCCGGGACTACGAGCAGTACTTC; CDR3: CATSGEPRDYEQYF
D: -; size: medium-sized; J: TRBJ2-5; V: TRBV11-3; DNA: TGTGCCAGCGGATTCCGCGGGGGCCCGCAGACCCAGTACTTC; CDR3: CASGFRGGPQTQYF
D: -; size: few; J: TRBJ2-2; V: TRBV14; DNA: TGTGCCAGCAGCCCCCGACAGTACACCGGGGAGCTGTTTTTT; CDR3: CASSPRQYTGELFF
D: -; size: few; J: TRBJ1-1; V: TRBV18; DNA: TGTGCCAGCTCACAGCAAGGGGGGCCTACTGAAGCTTTCTTT; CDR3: CASSQQGGPTEAFF
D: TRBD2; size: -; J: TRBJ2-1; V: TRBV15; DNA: TGTGCCACCAGCAGAGACCGGGGCGGGGGCAATGAGCAGTTCTTC; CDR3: CATSRDRGGGNEQFF
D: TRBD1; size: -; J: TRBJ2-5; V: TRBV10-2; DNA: TGCGCCAGCAGCCTCGACAGGGAAGAGACCCAGTACTTC; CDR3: CASSLDREETQYF
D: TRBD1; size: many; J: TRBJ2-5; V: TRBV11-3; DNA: TGTGCCAGCAGCTTCCAGGGGGACCGAGAGACCCAGTACTTC; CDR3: CASSFQGDRETQYF
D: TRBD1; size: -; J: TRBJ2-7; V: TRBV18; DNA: TGTGCCAGCTCAGAGCTGGGACAGGGGTCATCCGAGCAGTACTTC; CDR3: CASSELGQGSSEQYF
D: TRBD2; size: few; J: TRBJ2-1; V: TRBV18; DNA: TGTGCCAGCTCAGAAGGACTAGCGGGGGGAATAAATGAGCAGTTCTTC; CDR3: CASSEGLAGGINEQFF
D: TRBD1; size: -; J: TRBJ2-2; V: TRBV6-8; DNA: TGTGCCAGCAGAGACAGGGTCACCGGGGAGCTGTTTTTT; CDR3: CASRDRVTGELFF
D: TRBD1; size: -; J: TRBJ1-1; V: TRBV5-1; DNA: TGCGCCAGCAGCGAACAGGGGACAGGGGATGAAGCTTTCTTT; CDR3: CASSEQGTGDEAFF
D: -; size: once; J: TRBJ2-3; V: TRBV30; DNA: TGTGCCTGGAGCCGCACAGGGTTAGATACGCAGTATTTT; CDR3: CAWSRTGLDTQYF
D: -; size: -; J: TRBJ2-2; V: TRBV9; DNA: TGTGCCAGCGGGTCCTACACCGGGGAGCTGTTTTTT; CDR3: CASGSYTGELFF
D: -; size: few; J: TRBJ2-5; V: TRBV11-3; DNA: TGTGCCAGCAGCTTCCAGGGGGGGGACGAGACCCAGTACTTC; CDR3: CASSFQGGDETQYF